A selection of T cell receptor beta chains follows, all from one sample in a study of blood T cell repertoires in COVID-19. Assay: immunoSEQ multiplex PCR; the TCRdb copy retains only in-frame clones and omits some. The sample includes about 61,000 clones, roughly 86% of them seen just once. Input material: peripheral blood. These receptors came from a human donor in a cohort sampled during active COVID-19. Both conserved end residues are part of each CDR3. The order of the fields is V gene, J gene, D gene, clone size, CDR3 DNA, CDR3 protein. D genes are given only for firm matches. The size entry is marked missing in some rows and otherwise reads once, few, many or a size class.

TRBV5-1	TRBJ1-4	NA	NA	TGCGCCAGCAGCTCCGGGACAAGTGTCGTGGAAAAACTGTTTTTT	CASSSGTSVVEKLFF
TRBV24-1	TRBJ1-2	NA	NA	TGTGCCACCAGTGATTTTAGGGGTGGCTACACCTTC	CATSDFRGGYTF
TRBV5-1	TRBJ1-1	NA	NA	TGCGCCAGCAGCCCAGGAAACCAGGAGGGGACTGAAGCTTTCTTT	CASSPGNQEGTEAFF
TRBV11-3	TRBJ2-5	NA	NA	TGTGCCAGCAGCTTATCCACCAGGGAGACCCAGTACTTC	CASSLSTRETQYF
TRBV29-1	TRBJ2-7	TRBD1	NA	TGCAGCGCCGGACAGGGGTCATACGAGCAGTACTTC	CSAGQGSYEQYF
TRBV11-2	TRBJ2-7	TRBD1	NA	TGTGCCAGCAGCTACGGGACAGGGGGATACGAGCAGTACTTC	CASSYGTGGYEQYF
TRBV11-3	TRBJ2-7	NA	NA	TGTGCCAGCAGCTTGGGAGAGGCCTACGAGCAGTACTTC	CASSLGEAYEQYF
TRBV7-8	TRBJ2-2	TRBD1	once	TGTGCCAGCAGCCCCCGTGTCCGGGACAGCCGGACCGGGGAGCTGTTTTTT	CASSPRVRDSRTGELFF
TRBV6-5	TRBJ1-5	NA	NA	TGTGCCAGCTCAATGGCGACGACAGGCAATCAGCCCCAGCATTTT	CASSMATTGNQPQHF
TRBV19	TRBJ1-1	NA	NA	TGTGCCACTAGGGAGGGGACTGAAGCTTTCTTT	CATREGTEAFF
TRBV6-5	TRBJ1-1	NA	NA	TGTGCCAGCAGTTATTTACAGGGCGTAGCTTTCTTT	CASSYLQGVAFF
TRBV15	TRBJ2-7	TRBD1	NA	TGTGCCACCAAATCCGGGACAGGGGTCTGGGAGCAGTACTTC	CATKSGTGVWEQYF
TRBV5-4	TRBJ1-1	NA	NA	TGTGCCAGCAGCTTGGAGGCAGGTCGGGGAAACACTGAAGCTTTCTTT	CASSLEAGRGNTEAFF
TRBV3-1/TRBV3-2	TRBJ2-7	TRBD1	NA	TGTGCCAGCAGCCGGACAGGCCTTGGGGAGCAGTACTTC	CASSRTGLGEQYF
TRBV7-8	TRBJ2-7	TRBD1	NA	TGTGCCAGCAGCTTACTCCCTCAGGGACAGAGGCCTTACGAGCAGTACTTC	CASSLLPQGQRPYEQYF
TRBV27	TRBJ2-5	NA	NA	TGTGCCAGCAGTTTAGGGCTCAGACAAGAGACCCAGTACTTC	CASSLGLRQETQYF
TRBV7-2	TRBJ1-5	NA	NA	TGTGCCAGCAGCTTGGAGAATCAGCCCCAGCATTTT	CASSLENQPQHF
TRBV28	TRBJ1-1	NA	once	TGTGCCAGCAGTTTGGGCAGTAACTTGAACACTGAAGCTTTCTTT	CASSLGSNLNTEAFF
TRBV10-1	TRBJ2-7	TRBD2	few	TGCGCCAGCAGTGAGACCGGACTAGCGTACTACGAGCAGTACTTC	CASSETGLAYYEQYF
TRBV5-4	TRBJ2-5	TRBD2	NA	TGTGCCAGCAGCTCGACTAGCGGATACCAAGAGACCCAGTACTTC	CASSSTSGYQETQYF
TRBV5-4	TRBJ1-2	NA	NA	TGTGCCAGCAGCCCGGACACAACTAACTATGGCTACACCTTC	CASSPDTTNYGYTF
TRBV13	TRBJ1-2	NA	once	TGTGCCAGCAGCTTAATAAAGACAACGGACTATGGCTACACCTTC	CASSLIKTTDYGYTF
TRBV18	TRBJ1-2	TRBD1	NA	TGTGCCAGCTCACCATCCGACGGGGGACAGGTAGCTAACTATGGCTACACCTTC	CASSPSDGGQVANYGYTF
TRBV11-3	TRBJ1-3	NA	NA	TGTGCCAGCCAACAAAACAGGGCGGGAAACACCATATATTTT	CASQQNRAGNTIYF
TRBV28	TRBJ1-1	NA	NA	TGTGCCAGCAGGGAGCTGAACACTGAAGCTTTCTTT	CASRELNTEAFF
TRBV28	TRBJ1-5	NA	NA	TGTGCCAGCAGTTCTGGGAGTAGTGGCAATCAGCCCCAGCATTTT	CASSSGSSGNQPQHF
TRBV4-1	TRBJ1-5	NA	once	TGCGCCAGCAGCCAAGATTCTCCAGAGCGGAGCAATCAGCCCCAGCATTTT	CASSQDSPERSNQPQHF
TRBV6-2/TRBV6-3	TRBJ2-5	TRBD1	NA	TGTGCCAGCAGTTCGACAGGGAGAGAGACCCAGTACTTC	CASSSTGRETQYF
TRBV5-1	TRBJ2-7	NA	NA	TGCGCCAGCAGCTTGGTGGCAGGGAAGGACGAGCAGTACTTC	CASSLVAGKDEQYF
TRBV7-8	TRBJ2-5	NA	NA	TGTGCCAGCAGGCCTGGGCGGGGGCGGTGGGAGACCCAGTACTTC	CASRPGRGRWETQYF
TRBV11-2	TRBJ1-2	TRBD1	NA	TGTGCCAGCAGCTCCCGGACAGGGTGGGACTATGGCTACACCTTC	CASSSRTGWDYGYTF
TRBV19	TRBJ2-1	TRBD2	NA	TGTGCCAGTAGTATAAAGGGTAGCGGGTACGGCGAGCAGTTCTTC	CASSIKGSGYGEQFF
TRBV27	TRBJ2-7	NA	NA	TGTGCCAGCAGTTTACAGGGGACGGGTGAGCAGTACTTC	CASSLQGTGEQYF
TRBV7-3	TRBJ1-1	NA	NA	TGTGCCAGCAGCGCAGACAGGAACACTGAAGCTTTCTTT	CASSADRNTEAFF
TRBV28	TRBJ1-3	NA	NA	TGTGCCAGCAGTTTGTTACCTAACTCTGGAAACACCATATATTTT	CASSLLPNSGNTIYF
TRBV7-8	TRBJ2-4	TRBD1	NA	TGTGCCAGCAGCCTTGGGGGACAGTACGCGCTGACCAAAAACATTCAGTACTTC	CASSLGGQYALTKNIQYF
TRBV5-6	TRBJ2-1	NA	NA	TGTGCCAGCAGCCTTAGCGGTAACCTAGGGGAGCAGTTCTTC	CASSLSGNLGEQFF
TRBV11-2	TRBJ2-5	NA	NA	TGTGCCAGCAGTCGGGGCCAAGAGACCCAGTACTTC	CASSRGQETQYF
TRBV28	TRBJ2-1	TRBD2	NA	TGTGCCAGCATCTCCAGGGAGGGGAGCTCCTACAATGAGCAGTTCTTC	CASISREGSSYNEQFF
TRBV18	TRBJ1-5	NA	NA	TGTGCCAGCTCACCAGGGCAGGGAAGGAATCAGCCCCAGCATTTT	CASSPGQGRNQPQHF
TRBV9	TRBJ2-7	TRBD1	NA	TGTGCCAGCAGCGCCTTACAGGGGGCTGGCGAGCAGTACTTC	CASSALQGAGEQYF
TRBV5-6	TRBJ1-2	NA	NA	TGTGCCAGCAGTCAGGGTTTGGGTGGCTACACCTTC	CASSQGLGGYTF
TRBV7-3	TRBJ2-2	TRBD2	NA	TGTGCCAGCAGCCACTTAGCGGGTTCGAACACCGGGGAGCTGTTTTTT	CASSHLAGSNTGELFF
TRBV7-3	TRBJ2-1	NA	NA	TGTGCCAGCAGCTTGGGGGGAGGCTACAATGAGCAGTTCTTC	CASSLGGGYNEQFF
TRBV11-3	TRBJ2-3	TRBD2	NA	TGTGCCAGCAGCCCCAGCGGGAGGGCCAACACAGATACGCAGTATTTT	CASSPSGRANTDTQYF